The 13 T cell receptor beta chains below were found in one sample sequenced in a study of T cell responses to AZD1222 COVID-19 vaccine. This table comes from immunoSEQ multiplex PCR, and its TCRdb copy is limited to in-frame clones, with some not included. The sample has nearly 200,000 clones; 80% to 95% are singletons. The sequences come from peripheral blood, collected 28 days after the second AZD1222 dose. These receptors came from an adult who received the AZD1222 COVID-19 vaccine.

This rearrangement joins TRBV30 to TRBJ1-1; D might be TRBD1 (5 bases). Germline lookup yields CDR1 GTSNPN and CDR2 SVGIG (reference sequence). This CDR3 contains 15 residues. V was pared by 1 base and J by 1 base, with 13 bases between. The DNA for the CDR3 is TGTGCCTGGAGTGCAAGCGGGAGGGGGAACACTGAAGCTTTCTTT. Amino acid sequence: CAWSASGRGNTEAFF.

The rearrangement links TRBV9 to TRBJ1-6; 10 nucleotides match TRBD1. The trim removed 3 bases at V and 7 bases at J, leaving 4 bases unmatched. Germline loops: CDR1 SGDLS, CDR2 YYNGEE. This CDR3 spans 15 amino acids. In DNA, the CDR3 is TGTGCCAGCAGCGGGGGGGACAGGGGAAATTCACCCCTCCACTTT. Translating it yields CASSGGDRGNSPLHF.

V gene TRBV7-3 combines with J gene TRBJ2-7, with D possibly matching TRBD1 (5 bases). Between the trimmed V and J ends, which lost 5 bases and 4 bases, there was a span of 12 bases. The CDR3 extends over 13 amino acids. Germline CDR1 and CDR2: SGHTA and FQGTGA. The CDR3 DNA follows: TGTGCCAGCAGCCCAGGGAAACCGTACGAGCAGTACTTC. This encodes CASSPGKPYEQYF.

CDR3 sequence (DNA): TGTGCCAGCAGCCCGCGGACAGGTCGTAGCTCCTACAATGAGCAGTTCTTC. This gives the protein CASSPRTGRSSYNEQFF. The J gene is TRBJ2-1, the V gene TRBV9, with 7 positions matching TRBD1. The CDR3 sequence is 17 residues long. Germline CDR1 and CDR2: SGDLS and YYNGEE. J gave up 0 bases and V 4 bases, and 10 bases lay outside the gene matches.

The chain combines TRBV6-5 with TRBJ2-1; no clear D gene. The CDR3 spans 14 residues. Germline CDR1 MNHEY, CDR2 SVGAGI. Trimming removed 6 bases at V and 2 bases at J, with 11 bases between. CDR3 sequence reads: CASRNGRAYNEQFF. Written as DNA, the CDR3 is TGTGCCAGCAGAAACGGACGGGCCTACAATGAGCAGTTCTTC.

V usage is TRBV6-5 and J usage is TRBJ1-2; no firm D call. Trimming removed 5 bases at V and 8 bases at J, with 12 bases between. The length of the CDR3 is 12 residues. CDR1 is MNHEY and CDR2 is SVGAGI in the germline V gene. In nucleotides, the CDR3 is TGTGCCAGCAGTCTAGACACGGGGGGCTACACCTTC. Translated, it gives CASSLDTGGYTF.

The J gene is TRBJ1-2, the V gene TRBV28; tentative D call: TRBD1 (5 bases). In germline, CDR1 is MDHEN, CDR2 SYDVKM. This CDR3 spans 15 amino acids. Deletions cut 2 bases from V and 4 bases from J, with 14 bases between. In DNA, the CDR3 is TGTGCCAGCAGTTTAGGGGCTTTCCTCTCCTATGGCTACACCTTC. The encoded protein is CASSLGAFLSYGYTF.

The gene calls are TRBV29-1 and TRBJ2-1; D is undetermined. Germline values: CDR1 SQVTM, CDR2 ANQGSEA. The CDR3 totals 12 residues. V lost 0 bases and J 9 bases, leaving 9 bases between the germline ends. The chain's CDR3 is CSVEDLGSEQFF. DNA for the CDR3: TGCAGCGTTGAAGATCTCGGCAGTGAGCAGTTCTTC.

The chain joins TRBV6-5 to TRBJ2-7; TRBD1 matches 8 bases. From germline, CDR1 is MNHEY and CDR2 SVGAGI. This CDR3 has 12 amino acids. Germline trimming cut 7 bases from V and 5 bases from J; bases unmatched to any gene: 4. Here the CDR3 reads CASKDRADEQYF. In nucleotides, the CDR3 is TGTGCCAGCAAGGACAGGGCCGACGAGCAGTACTTC.

The J gene is TRBJ2-5, the V gene TRBV3-1 (or the pseudogene TRBV3-2), with TRBD2 as a possible D gene (6 bases). Germline lookup yields CDR1 LGHDT and CDR2 YNNKEL (reference sequence). Deletions cut 1 base from V and 2 bases from J, with 14 bases between. This CDR3 is 16 amino acids long. The DNA for the CDR3 is TGTGCCAGCAGCCAAGGGGCGCGGGCGGGGCAAGAGACCCAGTACTTC. This gives the protein CASSQGARAGQETQYF.

This chain links TRBV5-8 with TRBJ2-5, with 13 bases lining up with TRBD2. CDR3 size: 18 residues. Trimming at V came to 4 bases and at J to 5 bases, leaving 14 bases not matched to a gene. Germline V gene data show CDR1 as SGHTS and CDR2 as YDEGEE. The CDR3 region has the DNA TGTGCCAGCAGCCATGATATAACTAGCGGGGGGGCGTTGGAGACCCAGTACTTC. Its protein is CASSHDITSGGALETQYF.

Only one count was recorded for this clone. The rearrangement joins TRBV5-1 to TRBJ1-1, with unresolved D. Germline V gene lookup returns CDR1 SGHRS and CDR2 YFSETQ. V was trimmed by 4 bases and J by 4 bases, leaving 20 bases between them. CDR3 length equals 16 residues. The CDR3 sequence: CASSAEGGLVSTEAFF. In DNA form, the CDR3 reads TGCGCCAGCAGCGCCGAGGGTGGGTTGGTAAGCACTGAAGCTTTCTTT.

The V call is TRBV7-3, the J call TRBJ2-1; D remains unclear. V lost 4 bases and J 9 bases, leaving 10 bases between the germline ends. The germline CDR1 and CDR2 sequences are SGHTA and FQGTGA. The CDR3 runs 12 residues. The DNA of the CDR3 is TGTGCCAGCAGCTACGGGTCAGGTGAGCAGTTCTTC. It is translated as CASSYGSGEQFF.